The 27 T cell receptor beta chains listed next were all sequenced from one sample in a study of blood T cell repertoires in COVID-19. TCRdb's copy holds only in-frame clones and misses some; the assay was immunoSEQ multiplex PCR. The sample includes roughly 150,000 clones, roughly nine tenths of them seen just once. The sequenced sample consisted of peripheral blood. The receptors were gathered from a man between 60 and 75 years old with acute or convalescent COVID-19.

This sequence joins TRBV3-1 (or the pseudogene TRBV3-2) and TRBJ1-2; D gene unclear. The germline V gene has CDR1 LGHDT and CDR2 YNNKEL (reference sequence). Trimming removed 0 bases at V and 4 bases at J, with 9 bases between. This CDR3 region has 14 residues. The DNA for the CDR3 is TGTGCCAGCAGCCAAGATCTAGGCAGCTATGGCTACACCTTC. Translation gives CASSQDLGSYGYTF.

V gene TRBV30 combines with J gene TRBJ1-1, with D maybe TRBD1 (6 bases). CDR1 and CDR2 (germline): GTSNPN, SVGIG (reference sequence). There are 13 residues in the CDR3. Trimming took 2 bases from V and 4 from J, leaving 11 bases between them. The CDR3 sequence: CAWSTGSGTEAFF. DNA of the CDR3: TGTGCCTGGAGTACAGGGTCGGGCACTGAAGCTTTCTTT.

The chain uses TRBV12-3 or TRBV12-4 and TRBJ2-7; possibly TRBD1 for D (6 bases). The V end was cut by 2 bases, the J end by 7 bases, with 12 bases between. The CDR3 spans 13 residues. CDR3 coding DNA: TGTGCCAGCAGTTTAAATACAGGGAGAGAGCAGTACTTC. Amino acid sequence: CASSLNTGREQYF.

The V and J genes are TRBV5-5 and TRBJ2-1; 7 bases line up with TRBD1. The germline CDR1 and CDR2 sequences are SGHKS and YYEKEE (reference sequence). V was clipped by 4 bases and J by 4 bases; unmatched bases: 8. The CDR3 loop spans 15 amino acids. The CDR3: CASSPPGQIYNEQFF. The CDR3, as DNA: TGTGCCAGCAGCCCACCGGGACAGATTTACAATGAGCAGTTCTTC.

V and J are TRBV27 and TRBJ1-2; possible D gene TRBD1, 5 bases. Germline V CDR1 and CDR2: MNHEY, SMNVEV (reference sequence). V was pared by 5 bases and J by 4 bases, with 20 bases between. The CDR3 consists of 16 residues. This CDR3 is CASSPLLRGRGYGYTF. DNA for the CDR3: TGTGCCAGCAGTCCCCTCCTACGCGGGAGGGGCTATGGCTACACCTTC.

The chain carries TRBV5-8 and TRBJ1-5; tentatively, D is TRBD1 (6 bases). CDR3 size: 15 residues. Per germline, CDR1 SGHTS and CDR2 YDEGEE. With 5 bases removed from V and 5 bases from J, the gap between germline ends came to 17 bases. The CDR3 protein is CASRNRGAFYQPQHF. CDR3 bases: TGTGCCAGCAGGAACCGGGGGGCGTTTTATCAGCCCCAGCATTTT.

The genes are TRBV30 and TRBJ1-1; unclear D gene. Germline CDR1 is GTSNPN and CDR2 is SVGIG (reference sequence). V lost 2 bases and J 0 bases, leaving 7 bases between the germline ends. The CDR3 sequence is 13 residues long. The CDR3 DNA sequence: TGTGCCTGGAGTCTGGCAGTGAACACTGAAGCTTTCTTT. Amino acids: CAWSLAVNTEAFF. Complete variable domain (other parts from reference TRBV30 and TRBJ1-1): SQTIHQWPATLVQPVGSPLSLECTVEGTSNPNLYWYRQAAGRGLQLLFYSVGIGQISSEVPQNLSASRPQDRQFILSSKKLLLSDSGFYLCAWSLAVNTEAFFGQGTRLTVV.

Here the CDR3 DNA reads TGCGCCAGCAGCCCTCTCCCGGGACTAACGTCCCATGAGCAGTTCTTC. It translates to CASSPLPGLTSHEQFF. V gene TRBV5-1 combines with J gene TRBJ2-1, with 7 bases identical to TRBD2. J was trimmed by 8 bases and V by 4 bases; bases with no gene match: 15. Germline CDR1 and CDR2: SGHRS and YFSETQ. The CDR3 consists of 16 residues.

The J gene is TRBJ1-5, the V gene TRBV21-1. TRBV21-1 is reported as a pseudogene. The CDR3 spans 17 residues. The CDR3 DNA reads as TGTGCCAGCAGAGCAAAGGGAGGAAAAAGGAGCAATCAGCCCCAGCATTTT. It translates to CASRAKGGKRSNQPQHF.

This rearrangement joins TRBV5-1 to TRBJ1-2; maybe TRBD1 (5 bases). V lost 4 bases and J lost 6, with 10 bases in between. The V gene's germline CDR1 is SGHRS and CDR2 YFSETQ. The CDR3 is 12 residues long. For the CDR3, the DNA is TGCGCCAGCAGCCCCCGGGGGGATGGCTACACCTTC. It encodes CASSPRGDGYTF. The full variable domain, completed using reference TRBV5-1 and TRBJ1-2, is KAGVTQTPRYLIKTRGQQVTLSCSPISGHRSVSWYQQTPGQGLQFLFEYFSETQRNKGNFPGRFSGRQFSNSRSEMNVSTLELGDSALYLCASSPRGDGYTFGSGTRLTVV.

The CDR3 sequence: CASSQTTPGQGSPLHF. DNA for the CDR3: TGTGCCAGCAGCCAAACTACCCCGGGACAAGGGTCACCCCTCCACTTT. The chain has TRBV3-1 (or the pseudogene TRBV3-2) and TRBJ1-6, with a possible D match to TRBD1 (6 bases). Germline V gives CDR1 LGHDT, CDR2 YNNKEL (reference sequence). Deletions cut 2 bases from V and 10 bases from J, with 18 bases between. The CDR3 consists of 16 residues.

The gene calls are TRBV18 and TRBJ1-6; tentatively, D is TRBD1 (6 bases). Germline lookup yields CDR1 KGHSH and CDR2 LQKENI. The V and J ends lost 4 bases and 13 bases respectively, with 17 bases between them. CDR3 length: 14 amino acids. The CDR3 DNA reads TGTGCCAGCTCACTTGGACAGAGGACATCCCCCCTCCACTTT. It encodes CASSLGQRTSPLHF.

This sequence joins TRBV20-1 and TRBJ2-7; TRBD1 matches at 10 bases. The CDR3 sequence is 18 residues long. With 5 bases clipped from V and 4 bases from J, the junction kept 20 bases outside the gene matches. In germline, CDR1 is DFQATT, CDR2 SNEGSKA (reference sequence). The CDR3 sequence is CSARAGTGAWGLAYEQYF. Written as DNA, the CDR3 is TGCAGTGCTCGTGCCGGGACAGGGGCTTGGGGTTTGGCGTACGAGCAGTACTTC.

This chain links TRBV7-2 with TRBJ2-1, with TRBD2 identical over 8 bases. This CDR3 region has 15 residues. Germline CDR1 reads SGHTA; CDR2 reads FQGNSA. The V segment lost 1 base and the J segment 4 bases; nucleotides outside the gene matches: 3. CDR3 sequence: CASSLVPSGYNEQFF. For the CDR3, the DNA is TGTGCCAGCAGCTTAGTGCCTAGCGGGTACAATGAGCAGTTCTTC.

This chain joins TRBV5-1 and TRBJ2-7; weak D call: TRBD1 (6 bases). The V gene's germline CDR1 is SGHRS and CDR2 YFSETQ. The CDR3 is 14 amino acids. With 0 bases removed from V and 4 bases from J, the gap between germline ends came to 11 bases. The CDR3 sequence: CASSLAPGDYEQYF. The CDR3 nucleotides read TGCGCCAGCAGCTTGGCACCAGGGGATTACGAGCAGTACTTC.

The chain combines TRBV10-3 with TRBJ1-3; maybe TRBD1 (5 bases). Germline loops: CDR1 ENHRY, CDR2 SYGVKD. Trimming pared 3 bases from V and 2 bases from J, leaving 8 bases between. The CDR3 spans 14 residues. CDR3 nucleotide sequence: TGTGCCATCAGTGACAGGGCGGCTGGAAACACCATATATTTT. This sequence encodes CAISDRAAGNTIYF.

In this sample, this clone turned up once. The chain employs TRBV4-3 and TRBJ1-4; TRBD1 matches 9 bases. The CDR3 spans 16 residues. Germline CDR1 reads LGHNA; CDR2 reads YSLEER. V was pared by 0 bases and J by 7 bases, with 6 bases of the junction left unmatched. CDR3 sequence reads: CASSQEGTGKSEKLFF. DNA for the CDR3: TGCGCCAGCAGCCAAGAGGGGACAGGGAAGAGTGAAAAACTGTTTTTT.

V gene TRBV5-1 combines with J gene TRBJ1-2, with D unresolved. CDR1 is SGHRS and CDR2 is YFSETQ in the germline V gene. The CDR3 runs to 13 residues. Trimming stripped 0 bases from V and 13 bases from J, with 16 bases between. The CDR3 reads CASSLGQSGSSTF. CDR3 nucleotide sequence: TGCGCCAGCAGCTTGGGACAATCAGGCTCCAGCACCTTC.

This rearrangement joins TRBV19 to TRBJ1-1; TRBD1 aligns across 8 bases. With V trimmed by 6 bases and J by 1 base, 7 bases remained unmatched. Germline V CDR1 and CDR2: LNHDA, SQIVND (reference sequence). This CDR3 is built from 15 residues. The CDR3 region has the DNA TGTGCCAGTAGACCGGACAGGGTTGGGAACACTGAAGCTTTCTTT. Its protein product is CASRPDRVGNTEAFF.

The chain links TRBV4-1 to TRBJ2-1; no clear D. From germline, CDR1 is MGHRA and CDR2 YSYEKL. V was shortened by 3 bases and J by 2 bases, with 17 bases between the two germline ends. CDR3 length equals 17 residues. CDR3: CASSHDDPTDTYNEQFF. CDR3 nucleotide sequence: TGCGCCAGCAGCCACGACGATCCTACTGACACCTACAATGAGCAGTTCTTC.

The chain links TRBV14 to TRBJ1-6, with TRBD1 identical over 7 bases. Germline CDR1 reads SGHDN; CDR2 reads FVKESK. The CDR3 is 15 residues long. With 0 bases clipped from V and 7 bases from J, the junction kept 3 bases outside the gene matches. The CDR3 bases are TGTGCCAGCAGCCAAGAGTACAGGGGAAATTCACCCCTCCACTTT. It specifies CASSQEYRGNSPLHF.

The CDR3 bases are TGCAGTGCTAGTTGGCAGGTGGGCGAGCAGTACTTC. It codes for CSASWQVGEQYF. The chain joins TRBV20-1 to TRBJ2-7; D gene unclear. Germline-derived CDR1 and CDR2 are DFQATT and SNEGSKA (reference sequence). V lost 3 bases to trimming and J lost 6 bases, with 12 bases between them. The CDR3 is 12 residues long.

The chain has TRBV27 and TRBJ1-5; 8 nucleotides align to TRBD1. The ends lost 3 bases at V and 0 bases at J; junction bases unmatched: 10. This CDR3 contains 18 residues. Germline CDR1 and CDR2: MNHEY and SMNVEV (reference sequence). CDR3 sequence reads: CASSFRTGRPYSNQPQHF. CDR3 in DNA: TGTGCCAGCAGTTTTCGGACAGGGCGGCCTTATAGCAATCAGCCCCAGCATTTT.

This chain links TRBV6-5 with TRBJ2-7; 12 bases are shared with TRBD2. Per germline, CDR1 MNHEY and CDR2 SVGAGI. Trimming cost V 6 bases and J 7 bases; bases outside gene matches: 7. The CDR3 runs 14 residues. CDR3 bases: TGTGCCAGCAGCCCACTAGCGGGGGGAAAAGAGCAGTACTTC. Translation: CASSPLAGGKEQYF.

The V gene is TRBV12-3 or TRBV12-4, the J gene TRBJ1-2, with 8 bases that match TRBD1. Trimming took 6 bases from V and 8 from J; bases not matched to a gene: 8. The CDR3 has 13 amino acids. This chain's CDR3 is CASRRTGREGYTF. The CDR3 nucleotides read TGTGCCAGCAGACGGACAGGGCGGGAAGGCTACACCTTC.

This clone was seen once. J is TRBJ1-5 and V is TRBV13; D unclear. Per germline, CDR1 PRHDT and CDR2 FYEKMQ (reference sequence). The CDR3 loop spans 15 amino acids. V was clipped by 0 bases and J by 0 bases, with 6 bases between them. As DNA, the CDR3 is TGTGCCAGCAGCTTAGGCAGGTATAGCAATCAGCCCCAGCATTTT. Protein: CASSLGRYSNQPQHF.

V is TRBV6-5 and J is TRBJ2-1, with a tentative D call TRBD2 (5 bases). The CDR3 spans 13 residues. Germline values: CDR1 MNHEY, CDR2 SVGAGI. V lost 6 bases, J lost 5 bases, and 11 bases lay in between. This CDR3 is CASRGAENNEQFF. CDR3 coding DNA: TGTGCCAGCAGAGGAGCGGAGAACAATGAGCAGTTCTTC.